This entry features one T cell receptor beta chain sequence. No antigen is known for it. The PCR ran on 60 Vbeta and 13 Jbeta primers. Sequenced by immunoSEQ multiplex PCR; TCRdb stores in-frame clones only, minus some. Its clone listing holds 70,000 or so clones. This sample was included in a study of cytomegalovirus exposure and HLA in healthy donors. The study's findings and limits: Most TCR beta V segments were productive about 90% or about 30% of the time in an earlier analysis. Several V segments, TRBV6-2 and TRBV6-3 among them, could not be told apart and were dropped. It was reported in a later analysis that an Asian-associated ancestry cluster showed fewer N-insertions than the approximately 670-donor mean. Association of a missense DCLRE1C variant with TCR beta V- and J-gene trimming was reported in a later analysis.

CDR3 size: 12 residues. V lost 2 bases, J lost 7 bases, and 6 bases lay in between. The germline CDR1 and CDR2 sequences are MGHRA and YSYEKL. This sequence joins TRBV4-1 and TRBJ2-1; D is ambiguous. Material: PBMCs. This TCR derives from a female donor in good health and CMV-seropositive. CDR3 nucleotide sequence: TGCGCCAGCAGCCAAAATCGGAATGAGCAGTTCTTC. This gives the protein CASSQNRNEQFF.